This T cell receptor beta chain was recorded in a study of CD8+ T cells in alopecia areata (dated by TCRdb to 2016 to 2018). About the study as a whole: Treated patients were enrolled in an open-label pilot trial of oral tofacitinib at 5 to 10 mg twice daily for moderate-to-severe alopecia areata. Patients received tofacitinib for 6 to 18 months and were then followed off drug for 6 months to check for delayed response and recurrence. TCRbeta CDR3 regions were amplified by immunoSEQ multiplex PCR using 35 Vbeta forward and 13 Jbeta reverse primers. Scalp clonality was compared across normal scalp (n=4), patchy alopecia areata scalp (n=8), and alopecia totalis/universalis scalp (n=8). Human TCRbeta sequencing covered scalp tissue and sorted CD4+ and CD8+ peripheral blood T cells from patchy and totalis/universalis alopecia areata patients and healthy controls. In both human patients and the C3H/HeJ mouse model, the study applied high-throughput TCRbeta sequencing to look at T cell clonal expansion in alopecia areata. Tofacitinib-treated patients had biopsies at baseline and at 4 and 24 weeks of treatment, with a later scalp biopsy in several patients. The RNA source kit depended on sample type: the PAXgene miRNA kit for fixed scalp, the miRNeasy kit for PBMCs, and the RNeasy kit for mouse skin. In treated patients, disease severity was measured using the SALT score, which gives the percentage of scalp surface area affected. Here is what the overall study found, with its caveats: Many expanded lesional clones were found to persist in scalp and blood during tofacitinib treatment, and relapse after treatment cessation may be partly explained by this persistence. Compared with normal scalp, lesional scalp, particularly in alopecia totalis/universalis, had higher clonality and more expanded CD8+ clones, which suggests antigenic drive. Tofacitinib significantly lowered scalp clonality and the number of expanded CD8+ clones among the top 100 scalp clones. Unlike mouse skin, which is dominated by gammadelta T cells, normal human skin has resident alphabeta T cells that are also sequenced, and this complicates analysis of the scalp TCR repertoire. Shared TCR sequences between patients were less evident than in mice, which may be partly attributable to HLA diversity in the patient population. Because the treated cohort was small and included a single nonresponder, larger studies are needed to assess links between baseline CD8+ expansion and response.

The sample's time point label, in plain terms: 20 to 30 weeks on oral tofacitinib. The intended sense of this specimen's treatment or condition label: oral pan-JAK inhibitor, 5-10 mg twice daily. Lesional scalp punch biopsies and peripheral blood were collected from alopecia areata patients. PBMCs were separated by density centrifugation and stained for CD3, CD4 and CD8, after which CD4+ and CD8+ T cells were sorted on a FACSAria. The library came from the immunoSEQ multiplex PCR assay. RNA was extracted from all samples and reverse transcribed into cDNA, which served as template for TCR sequencing. First-strand cDNA was synthesized using SuperScript III with a 2:1 mix of oligo-dT and random hexamers. A synthetic immune receptor repertoire was used to measure amplification bias, and any remaining bias was corrected computationally. Per the original workflow: Raw reads were preprocessed to remove errors, and CDR3 was defined according to IMGT conventions as the region from the conserved cysteine to phenylalanine. Clonality was calculated as 1 minus Shannon entropy normalized by log2 of the number of productive unique TCRs. Whether scalp clones were CD4 or CD8 was inferred by matching scalp TCRbeta sequences against CD4 and CD8 repertoires sorted from blood. This is the immuneACCESS table as TCRdb keeps it, with only in-frame sequences that have V and J called. A part of the clones is gone; compared with another copy, unresolved V genes explain less than half, and the rest is unexplained. The V and J calls and clone size come from that table; D and trimming were worked out from the DNA. A total of around 200,000 clones appear in this sample, roughly 64% of them only once. Around 12% of the sample is in the top ten clones.

This clone was detected a few times. The clone's antigen remains unknown. No base-level quality is on record; no much larger clone is a single base apart. Taken from cysteine to phenylalanine, the CDR3 has 13 residues. Just CDR3 DNA is preserved here, 39 bases in frame from base 1. Compared with germline, V lacks 8 bases and J lacks 7 bases; bases without a gene match: 8. The germline V gene encodes CDR1 MNHEY and CDR2 SMNVEV (reference sequence). The receptor was isolated from a human donor with alopecia areata. This sample comprised CD8+ T cells sorted from blood, obtained at week 24, from a patient treated with tofacitinib. The chain uses TRBV27 and TRBJ2-1; 7 bases in the junction line up with TRBD2. The CDR3 region: CASGSGGGNEQFF. In nucleotides, the sequence is TGTGCCAGCGGCTCGGGGGGTGGGAATGAGCAGTTCTTC.